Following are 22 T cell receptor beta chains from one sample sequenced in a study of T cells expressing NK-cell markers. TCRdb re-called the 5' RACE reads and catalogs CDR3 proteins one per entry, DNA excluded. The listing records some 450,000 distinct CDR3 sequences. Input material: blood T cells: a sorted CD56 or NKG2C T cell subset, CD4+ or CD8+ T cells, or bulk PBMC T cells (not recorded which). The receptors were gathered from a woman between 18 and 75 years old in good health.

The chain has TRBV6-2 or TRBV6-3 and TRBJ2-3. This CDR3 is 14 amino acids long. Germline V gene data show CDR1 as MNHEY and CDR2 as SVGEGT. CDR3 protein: CASSYRRGTDTQYF.

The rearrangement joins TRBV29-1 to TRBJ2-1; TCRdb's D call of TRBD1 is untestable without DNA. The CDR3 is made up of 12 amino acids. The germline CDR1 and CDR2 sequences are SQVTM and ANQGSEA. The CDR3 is CSVAGSSNEQFF.

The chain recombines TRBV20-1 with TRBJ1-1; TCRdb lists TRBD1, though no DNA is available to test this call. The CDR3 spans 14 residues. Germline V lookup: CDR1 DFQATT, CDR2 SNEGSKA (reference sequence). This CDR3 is CSVPSGVGNTEAFF.

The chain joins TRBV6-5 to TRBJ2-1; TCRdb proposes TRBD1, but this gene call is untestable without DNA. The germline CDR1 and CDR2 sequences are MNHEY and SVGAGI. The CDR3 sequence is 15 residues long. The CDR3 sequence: CASSYGTGADNEQFF.

CDR3 loop: CASSQPTGLAGELFF. The rearrangement joins TRBV6-1 to TRBJ2-2; TCRdb's D call of TRBD1 is untestable without DNA. CDR3 length: 15 amino acids. Per germline, CDR1 MNHNS and CDR2 SASEGT.

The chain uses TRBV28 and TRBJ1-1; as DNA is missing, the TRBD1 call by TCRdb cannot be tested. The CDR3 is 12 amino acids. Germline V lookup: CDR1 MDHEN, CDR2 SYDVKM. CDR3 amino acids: CATSRGLAEAFF.

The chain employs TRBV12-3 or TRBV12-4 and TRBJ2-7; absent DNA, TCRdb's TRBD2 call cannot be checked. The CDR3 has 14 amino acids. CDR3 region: CASGGTSGRHEQYF.

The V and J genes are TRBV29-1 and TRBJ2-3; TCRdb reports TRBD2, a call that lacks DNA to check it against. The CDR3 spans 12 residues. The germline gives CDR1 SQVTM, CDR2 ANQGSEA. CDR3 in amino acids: CSSGGSTDTQYF.

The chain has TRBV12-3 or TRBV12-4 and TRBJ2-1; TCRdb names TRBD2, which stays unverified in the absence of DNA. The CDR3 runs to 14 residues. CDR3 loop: CASILELGPSKQFF.

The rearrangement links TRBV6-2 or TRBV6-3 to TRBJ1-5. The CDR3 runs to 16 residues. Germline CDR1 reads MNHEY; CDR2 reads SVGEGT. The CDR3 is CASSYRSPSSNQPQHF.

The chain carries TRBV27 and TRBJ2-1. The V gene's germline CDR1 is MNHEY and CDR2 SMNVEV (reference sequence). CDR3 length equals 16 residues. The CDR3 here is CASSPIIVGAHNEQFF.

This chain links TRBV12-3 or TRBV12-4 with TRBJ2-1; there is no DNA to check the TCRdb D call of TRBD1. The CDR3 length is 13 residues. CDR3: CASSFRQTNEQFF.

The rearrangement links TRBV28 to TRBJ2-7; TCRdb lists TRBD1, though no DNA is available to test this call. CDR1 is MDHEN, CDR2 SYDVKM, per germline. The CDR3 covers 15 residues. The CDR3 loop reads CASSPPRTLTYEQYF.

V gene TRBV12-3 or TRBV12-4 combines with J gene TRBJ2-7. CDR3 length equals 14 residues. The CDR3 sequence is CASSWGPGRREQYF.

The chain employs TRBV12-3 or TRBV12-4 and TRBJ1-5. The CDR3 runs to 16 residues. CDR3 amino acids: CASSSGSGGSNQPQHF.

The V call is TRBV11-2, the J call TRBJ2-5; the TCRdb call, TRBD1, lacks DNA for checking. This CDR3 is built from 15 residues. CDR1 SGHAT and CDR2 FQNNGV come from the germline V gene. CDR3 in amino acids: CASSSLMGPKETQYF. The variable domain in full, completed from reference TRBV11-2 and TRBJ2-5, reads EAGVAQSPRYKIIEKRQSVAFWCNPISGHATLYWYQQILGQGPKLLIQFQNNGVVDDSQLPKDRFSAERLKGVDSTLKIQPAKLEDSAVYLCASSSLMGPKETQYFGPGTRLLVL.

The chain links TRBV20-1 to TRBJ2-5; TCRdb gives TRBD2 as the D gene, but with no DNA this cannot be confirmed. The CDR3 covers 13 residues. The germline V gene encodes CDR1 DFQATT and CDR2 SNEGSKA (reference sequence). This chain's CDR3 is CSALGRAQETQYF.

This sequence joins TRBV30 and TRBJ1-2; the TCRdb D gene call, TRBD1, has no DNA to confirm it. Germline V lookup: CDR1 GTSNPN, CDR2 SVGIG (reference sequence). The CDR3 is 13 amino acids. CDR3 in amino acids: CAWRLVGDTSITF.

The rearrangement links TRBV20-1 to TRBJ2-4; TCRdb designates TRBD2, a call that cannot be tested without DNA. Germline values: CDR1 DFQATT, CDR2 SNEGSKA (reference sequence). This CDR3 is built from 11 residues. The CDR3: CSADSRDIQYF.

The CDR3 is CASSARDSRFPNEQFF. The V and J genes are TRBV12-3 or TRBV12-4 and TRBJ2-1; checking the TCRdb D call of TRBD2 is not possible without DNA. The CDR3 is 16 residues long.

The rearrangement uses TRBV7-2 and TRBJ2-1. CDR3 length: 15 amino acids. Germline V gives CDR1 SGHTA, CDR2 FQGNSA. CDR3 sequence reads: CASSTSRSSYNEQFF.

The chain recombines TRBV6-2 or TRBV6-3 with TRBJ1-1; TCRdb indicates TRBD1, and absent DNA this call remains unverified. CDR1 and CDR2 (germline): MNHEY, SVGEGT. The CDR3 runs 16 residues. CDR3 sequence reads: CASSYRNRAGDTEAFF.